Following are 9 T cell receptor beta chains from one sample sequenced in a study of shared clonotypes between healthy human individuals. Generated by immunoSEQ multiplex PCR, the TCRdb table keeps only in-frame clones and is missing some. The sample lists 2.3 million or so clones; more than 85% were seen once. Sequencing input: naive CD4+ T cells from PBMCs. Stated subset: CD45RA+ positively selected. The receptor source for this set is a man aged 18 to 29 in good health. Some clones in this sample may be carry-over from other donors' samples.

The chain couples TRBV5-4 to TRBJ2-7; no clear D. The ends were cut back, 0 bases at V and 2 bases at J, with 9 bases in the middle. Germline CDR1 and CDR2: SGHNT and YYREEE (reference sequence). CDR3 length: 14 residues. This CDR3 is CASSLVGNPYEQYF. The DNA for the CDR3 is TGTGCCAGCAGCTTGGTGGGCAACCCCTACGAGCAGTACTTC.

V is TRBV5-6 and J is TRBJ1-4, with D uncertain. Germline V CDR1 and CDR2: SGHDT, YYEEEE. The CDR3 covers 14 residues. Trimming took off 0 bases at V and 6 bases at J, with 9 bases between the two ends. CDR3 nucleotide sequence: TGTGCCAGCAGCTTGGCCGCGACCGATGAAAAACTGTTTTTT. It translates to CASSLAATDEKLFF.

The V gene is TRBV9, the J gene TRBJ2-2; D remains unclear. The CDR3 contains 13 residues. The germline V gene encodes CDR1 SGDLS and CDR2 YYNGEE. The germline V and J ends were trimmed by 4 bases and 5 bases, with 9 bases remaining between them. The CDR3 loop reads CASSYLGTGELFF. CDR3 nucleotides: TGTGCCAGCAGCTATCTGGGGACCGGGGAGCTGTTTTTT.

Worth noting for this clone: This sample includes further DNA sequences coding for the same CDR3. The V and J genes are TRBV28 and TRBJ2-2; D unresolved. Trimming removed 3 bases at V and 1 base at J, with 6 bases between. The CDR3 runs to 14 residues. Germline values: CDR1 MDHEN, CDR2 SYDVKM. The CDR3 reads CASSLRQNTGELFF. CDR3 nucleotides: TGTGCCAGCAGTTTGCGACAGAACACCGGGGAGCTGTTTTTT.

This chain uses TRBV6-5 with TRBJ1-1, with unresolved D. The V end lost 0 bases, the J end lost 6 bases, and 17 bases lay between the germline ends. The CDR3 spans 16 residues. CDR1 and CDR2 from the germline V gene are MNHEY and SVGAGI. The CDR3 region has the DNA TGTGCCAGCAGTTACTCGGTTTCCTACCTAAACGCTGAAGCTTTCTTT. Its protein product is CASSYSVSYLNAEAFF.

J is TRBJ2-3 and V is TRBV5-4, with 13 bases lining up with TRBD2. Per germline, CDR1 SGHNT and CDR2 YYREEE (reference sequence). CDR3 length: 16 residues. V lost 4 bases and J lost 3; bases outside the gene matches: 5. CDR3 region: CASSGGLAGATDTQYF. As DNA, the CDR3 is TGTGCCAGCAGCGGTGGACTAGCGGGAGCAACAGATACGCAGTATTTT. Complete variable domain (other parts from reference TRBV5-4 and TRBJ2-3): ETGVTQSPTHLIKTRGQQVTLRCSSQSGHNTVSWYQQALGQGPQFIFQYYREEENGRGNFPPRFSGLQFPNYSSELNVNALELDDSALYLCASSGGLAGATDTQYFGPGTRLTVL.

This clone was seen a handful of times. Within the sample, other DNA sequences also encode this same CDR3. The J gene is TRBJ1-1, the V gene TRBV2; D ambiguous. Germline CDR1 is SNHLY and CDR2 is FYNNEI. The CDR3 is 11 amino acids. The ends were cut back, 4 bases at V and 3 bases at J, with 3 bases in the middle. CDR3 in amino acids: CASSGDTEAFF. The CDR3 DNA reads TGTGCCAGCAGTGGTGACACTGAAGCTTTCTTT.

The chain carries TRBV9 and TRBJ1-3, with a tentative D call TRBD1 (6 bases). Germline V CDR1 and CDR2: SGDLS, YYNGEE. This CDR3 spans 15 amino acids. Trimming removed 3 bases from V and 1 base from J, with 11 bases in between. CDR3 protein: CASSAGRGSGNTIYF. DNA for the CDR3: TGTGCCAGCAGCGCGGGTAGGGGGTCTGGAAACACCATATATTTT.

The V gene is TRBV5-4, the J gene TRBJ1-1; tentative D call: TRBD1 (5 bases). Germline V lookup: CDR1 SGHNT, CDR2 YYREEE (reference sequence). V lost 4 bases and J lost 0, with 19 bases in between. This CDR3 comprises 17 residues. The CDR3 here is CASSKYEGRLVNTEAFF. CDR3 sequence (DNA): TGTGCCAGCAGCAAGTATGAGGGGCGTCTGGTGAACACTGAAGCTTTCTTT.